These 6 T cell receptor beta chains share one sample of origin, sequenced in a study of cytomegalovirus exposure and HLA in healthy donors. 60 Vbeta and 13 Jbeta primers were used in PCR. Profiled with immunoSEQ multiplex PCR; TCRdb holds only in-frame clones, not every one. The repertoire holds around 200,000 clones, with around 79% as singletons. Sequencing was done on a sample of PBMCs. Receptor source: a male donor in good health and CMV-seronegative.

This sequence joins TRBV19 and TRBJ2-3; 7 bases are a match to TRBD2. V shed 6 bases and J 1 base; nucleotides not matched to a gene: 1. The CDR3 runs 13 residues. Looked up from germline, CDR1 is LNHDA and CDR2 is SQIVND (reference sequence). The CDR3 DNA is TGTGCCAGTAGAACTAGCGGCACAGATACGCAGTATTTT. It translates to CASRTSGTDTQYF.

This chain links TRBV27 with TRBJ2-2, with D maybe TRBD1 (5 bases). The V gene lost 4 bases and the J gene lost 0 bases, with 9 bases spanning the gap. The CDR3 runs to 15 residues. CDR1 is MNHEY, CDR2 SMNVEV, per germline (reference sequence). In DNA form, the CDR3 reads TGTGCCAGCAGTTCACCGACAGCGAACACCGGGGAGCTGTTTTTT. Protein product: CASSSPTANTGELFF.

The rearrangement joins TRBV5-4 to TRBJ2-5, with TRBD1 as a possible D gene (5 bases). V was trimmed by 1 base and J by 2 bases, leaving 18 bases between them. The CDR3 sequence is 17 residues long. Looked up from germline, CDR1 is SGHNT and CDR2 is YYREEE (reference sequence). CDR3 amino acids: CASSLLPRAEIQETQYF. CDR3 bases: TGTGCCAGCAGCTTGCTTCCCAGGGCTGAAATTCAAGAGACCCAGTACTTC.

Written as DNA, the CDR3 is TGTGCCAGCAGCCAAGGGGACTTAGAGACCCAGTACTTC. The encoded protein is CASSQGDLETQYF. This rearrangement joins TRBV4-2 to TRBJ2-5; weak D call: TRBD2 (6 bases). This CDR3 comprises 13 residues. V lost 1 base to trimming and J lost 4 bases, with 7 bases between them. Germline V lookup: CDR1 LGHNA, CDR2 YNFKEQ.

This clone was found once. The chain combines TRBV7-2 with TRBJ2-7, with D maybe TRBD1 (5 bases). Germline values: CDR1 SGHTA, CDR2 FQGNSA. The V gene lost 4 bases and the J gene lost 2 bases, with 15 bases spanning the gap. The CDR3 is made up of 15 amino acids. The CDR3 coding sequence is TGTGCCAGCAGCTCTGGGGTTGACAGAGCCTACGAGCAGTACTTC. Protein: CASSSGVDRAYEQYF.

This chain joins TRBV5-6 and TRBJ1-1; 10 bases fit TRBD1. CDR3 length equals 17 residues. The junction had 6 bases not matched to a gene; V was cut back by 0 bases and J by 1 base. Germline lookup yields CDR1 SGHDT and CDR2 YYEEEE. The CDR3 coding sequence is TGTGCCAGCAGCTTGGCGACAGGGGGCTTGGGGAACACTGAAGCTTTCTTT. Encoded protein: CASSLATGGLGNTEAFF.